The entry below gives a single TCR beta chain sequence along with its context. The antigen is unknown. The sample originates from a study of T-cell memory formation after mild COVID-19. About the research overall: Clustering of TCRs was largely donor specific.

The authors produced TCR alpha and TCR beta cDNA libraries with sample barcodes and UMIs by 5'RACE using constant-segment primers. TCRdb re-derived calls from the 5' RACE reads in MiXCR, one entry per CDR3 protein. The table has about 300,000 distinct CDR3 sequences, approximately 19% seen once; the top ten hold approximately 21%. This CDR3 is built from 12 residues. Trimming at V came to 8 bases and at J to 9 bases, leaving 7 bases not matched to a gene. The V gene's germline CDR1 is ENHRY and CDR2 SYGVKD. Study-level results: Cross-reactive memory seemingly joined, as some responding clones were found in pre-infection memory. CM and EM subsets held most contracting CD4+ clones; EMRA held CD8+ ones.

The sequenced material came from PBMCs or a T cell subset sorted from them (not recorded which). The receptor was isolated from a man aged 18-30 years who had mild COVID-19 (a few samples of this study predate the infection). Cell type and time point are not known. The chain employs TRBV10-3 and TRBJ2-1; TRBD2 matches 7 bases. The CDR3 DNA reads TGTGCCATCTCAGGACTAGGAGGTGAGCAGTTCTTC. It is translated as CAISGLGGEQFF.